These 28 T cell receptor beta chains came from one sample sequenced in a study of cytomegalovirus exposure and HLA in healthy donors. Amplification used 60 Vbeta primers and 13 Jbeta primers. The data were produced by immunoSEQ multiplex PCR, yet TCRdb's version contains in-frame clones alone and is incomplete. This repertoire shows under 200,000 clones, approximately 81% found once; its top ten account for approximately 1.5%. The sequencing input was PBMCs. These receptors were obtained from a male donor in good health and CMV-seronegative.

This CDR3 is CAWSADNYGYTF. In nucleotides, the CDR3 is TGTGCCTGGAGTGCAGATAACTATGGCTACACCTTC. The V and J genes are TRBV30 and TRBJ1-2; D unclear. In germline, CDR1 is GTSNPN, CDR2 SVGIG (reference sequence). The CDR3 has 12 amino acids. Trimming removed 1 base at V and 1 base at J, with 4 bases between.

The CDR3 loop reads CASSPPSGGAGIQETQYF. The DNA for the CDR3 is TGTGCCAGCTCACCACCTAGCGGGGGGGCCGGGATCCAAGAGACCCAGTACTTC. The rearrangement links TRBV18 to TRBJ2-5; 11 bases map to TRBD2. The germline V gene encodes CDR1 KGHSH and CDR2 LQKENI. The CDR3 is 18 residues long. Trimming took 0 bases from V and 1 from J; bases not matched to a gene: 7.

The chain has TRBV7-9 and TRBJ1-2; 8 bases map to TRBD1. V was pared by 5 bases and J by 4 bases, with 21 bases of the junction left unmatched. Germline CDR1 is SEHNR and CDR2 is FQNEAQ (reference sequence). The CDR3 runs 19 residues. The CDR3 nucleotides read TGTGCCAGCAGCCCTCAGAGAACCTCAGACAGGGGAAATCTCTATGGCTACACCTTC. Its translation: CASSPQRTSDRGNLYGYTF.

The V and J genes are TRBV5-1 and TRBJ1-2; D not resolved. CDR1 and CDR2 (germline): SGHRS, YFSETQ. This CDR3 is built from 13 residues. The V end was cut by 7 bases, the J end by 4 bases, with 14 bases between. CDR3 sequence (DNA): TGCGCCAGCTCCGAGGAGGGCAGCTATGGCTACACCTTC. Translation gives CASSEEGSYGYTF.

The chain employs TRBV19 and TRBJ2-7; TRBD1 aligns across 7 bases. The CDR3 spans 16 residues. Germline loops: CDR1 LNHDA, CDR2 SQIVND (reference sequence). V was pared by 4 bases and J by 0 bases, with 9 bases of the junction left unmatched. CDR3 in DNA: TGTGCCAGTAGTAGCATCGGGACAGCTAGCTCCTACGAGCAGTACTTC. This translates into CASSSIGTASSYEQYF.

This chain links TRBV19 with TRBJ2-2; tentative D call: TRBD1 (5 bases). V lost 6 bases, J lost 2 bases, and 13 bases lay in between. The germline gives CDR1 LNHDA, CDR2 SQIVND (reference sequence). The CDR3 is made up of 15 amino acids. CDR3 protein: CASRGIDSNTGELFF. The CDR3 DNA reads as TGTGCCAGTAGGGGTATCGACAGTAACACCGGGGAGCTGTTTTTT. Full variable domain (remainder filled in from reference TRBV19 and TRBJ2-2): DGGITQSPKYLFRKEGQNVTLSCEQNLNHDAMYWYRQDPGQGLRLIYYSQIVNDFQKGDIAEGYSVSREKKESFPLTVTSAQKNPTAFYLCASRGIDSNTGELFFGEGSRLTVL.

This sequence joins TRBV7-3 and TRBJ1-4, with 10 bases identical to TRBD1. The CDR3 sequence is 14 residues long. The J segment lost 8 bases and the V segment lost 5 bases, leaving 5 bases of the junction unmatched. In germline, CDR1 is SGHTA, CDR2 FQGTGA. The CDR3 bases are TGTGCCAGCAGCCCGGGACAGGGGTCCGAAAAACTGTTTTTT. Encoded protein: CASSPGQGSEKLFF. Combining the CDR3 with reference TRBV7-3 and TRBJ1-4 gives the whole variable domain GAGVSQTPSNKVTEKGKYVELRCDPISGHTALYWYRQSLGQGPEFLIYFQGTGAADDSGLPNDRFFAVRPEGSVSTLKIQRTERGDSAVYLCASSPGQGSEKLFFGSGTQLSVL.

The CDR3 DNA is TGTGCCAGCAGCCTAACAGGTACCGGGGAGCTGTTTTTT. Protein sequence: CASSLTGTGELFF. The chain joins TRBV5-4 to TRBJ2-2, with D possibly TRBD1 on 5 matching bases. Trimming pared 4 bases from V and 5 bases from J, leaving 9 bases between. The CDR3 loop spans 13 amino acids. Germline CDR1 SGHNT, CDR2 YYREEE (reference sequence).

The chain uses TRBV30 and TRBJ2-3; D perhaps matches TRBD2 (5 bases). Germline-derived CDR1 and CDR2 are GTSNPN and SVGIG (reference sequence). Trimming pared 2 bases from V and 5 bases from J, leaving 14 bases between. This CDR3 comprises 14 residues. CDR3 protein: CAWSNGAGLDTQYF. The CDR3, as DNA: TGTGCCTGGAGTAATGGTGCGGGTTTAGATACGCAGTATTTT. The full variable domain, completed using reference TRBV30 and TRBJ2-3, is SQTIHQWPATLVQPVGSPLSLECTVEGTSNPNLYWYRQAAGRGLQLLFYSVGIGQISSEVPQNLSASRPQDRQFILSSKKLLLSDSGFYLCAWSNGAGLDTQYFGPGTRLTVL.

CDR3 protein: CASSREGLGTGELFF. The CDR3 DNA sequence: TGTGCCAGCAGCAGGGAGGGATTGGGCACCGGGGAGCTGTTTTTT. V usage is TRBV21-1 and J usage is TRBJ2-2; the table's D call of TRBD2 was not tested on the DNA. TRBV21-1 is a pseudogene. The CDR3 runs 15 residues.

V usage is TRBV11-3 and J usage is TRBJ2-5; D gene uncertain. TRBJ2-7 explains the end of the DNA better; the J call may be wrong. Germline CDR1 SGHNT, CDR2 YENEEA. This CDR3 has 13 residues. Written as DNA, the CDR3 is TGTGCCAGCAGCTTTCCCGGGTCCTACGAGCAGTACTTC. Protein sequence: CASSFPGSYEQYF.

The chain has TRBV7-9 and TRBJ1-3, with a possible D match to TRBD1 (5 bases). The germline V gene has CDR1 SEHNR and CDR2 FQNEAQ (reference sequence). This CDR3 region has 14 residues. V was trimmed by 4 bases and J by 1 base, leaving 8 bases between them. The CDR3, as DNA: TGTGCCAGCAGCTCGACAGAATCTGGAAACACCATATATTTT. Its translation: CASSSTESGNTIYF.

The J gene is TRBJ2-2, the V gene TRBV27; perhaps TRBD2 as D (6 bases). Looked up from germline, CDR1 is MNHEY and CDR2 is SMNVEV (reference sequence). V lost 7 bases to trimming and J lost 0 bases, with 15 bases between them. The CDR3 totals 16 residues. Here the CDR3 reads CASILLRDPNTGELFF. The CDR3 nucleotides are TGTGCCAGCATACTGTTGCGGGACCCGAACACCGGGGAGCTGTTTTTT.

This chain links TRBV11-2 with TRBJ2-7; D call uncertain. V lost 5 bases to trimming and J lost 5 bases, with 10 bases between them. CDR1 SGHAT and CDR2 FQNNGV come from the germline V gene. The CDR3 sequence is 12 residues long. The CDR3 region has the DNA TGTGCCAGCAGCCCTACCAGGAACGAGCAGTACTTC. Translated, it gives CASSPTRNEQYF. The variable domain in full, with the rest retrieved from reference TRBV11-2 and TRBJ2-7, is EAGVAQSPRYKIIEKRQSVAFWCNPISGHATLYWYQQILGQGPKLLIQFQNNGVVDDSQLPKDRFSAERLKGVDSTLKIQPAKLEDSAVYLCASSPTRNEQYFGPGTRLTVT.

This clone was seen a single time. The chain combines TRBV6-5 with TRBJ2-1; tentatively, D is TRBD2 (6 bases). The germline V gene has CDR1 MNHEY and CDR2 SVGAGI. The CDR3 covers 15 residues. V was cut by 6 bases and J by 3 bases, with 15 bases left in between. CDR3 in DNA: TGTGCCAGCAGGCCGCCTCTAGCGAACTACAATGAGCAGTTCTTC. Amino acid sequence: CASRPPLANYNEQFF.

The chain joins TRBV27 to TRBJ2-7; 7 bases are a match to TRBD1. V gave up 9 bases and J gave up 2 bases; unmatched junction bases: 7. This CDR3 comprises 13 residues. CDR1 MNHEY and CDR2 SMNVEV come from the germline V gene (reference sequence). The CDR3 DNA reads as TGTGCCAGTAGCAGACAGGGTGCCTACGAGCAGTACTTC. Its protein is CASSRQGAYEQYF.

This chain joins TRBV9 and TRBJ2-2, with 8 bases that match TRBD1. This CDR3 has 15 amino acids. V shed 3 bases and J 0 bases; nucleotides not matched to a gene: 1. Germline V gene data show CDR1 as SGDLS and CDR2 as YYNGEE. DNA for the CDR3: TGTGCCAGCAGCGGACAGGGGACGAACACCGGGGAGCTGTTTTTT. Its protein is CASSGQGTNTGELFF.

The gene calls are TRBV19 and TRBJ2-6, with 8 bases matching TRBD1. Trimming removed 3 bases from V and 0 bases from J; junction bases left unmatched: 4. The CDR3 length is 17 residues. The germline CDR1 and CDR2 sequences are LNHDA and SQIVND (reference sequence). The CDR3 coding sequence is TGTGCCAGTAGTATGGGGACAGGCCCCTCTGGGGCCAACGTCCTGACTTTC. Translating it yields CASSMGTGPSGANVLTF.

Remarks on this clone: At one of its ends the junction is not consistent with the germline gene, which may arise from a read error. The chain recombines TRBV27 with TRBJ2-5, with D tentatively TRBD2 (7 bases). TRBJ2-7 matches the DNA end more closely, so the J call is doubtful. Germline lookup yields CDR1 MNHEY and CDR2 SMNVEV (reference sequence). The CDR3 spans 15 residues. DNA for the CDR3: TGTGCCAGCGGTTTGGGGGCGGGGGCCTCCTACGAGCAGTACTTC. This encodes CASGLGAGASYEQYF.

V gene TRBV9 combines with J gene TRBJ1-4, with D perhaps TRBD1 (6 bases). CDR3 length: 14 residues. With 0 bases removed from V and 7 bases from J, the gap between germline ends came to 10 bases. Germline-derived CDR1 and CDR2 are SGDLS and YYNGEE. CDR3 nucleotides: TGTGCCAGCAGCGTAGGGGGGCGCGGTGAAAAACTGTTTTTT. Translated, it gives CASSVGGRGEKLFF.

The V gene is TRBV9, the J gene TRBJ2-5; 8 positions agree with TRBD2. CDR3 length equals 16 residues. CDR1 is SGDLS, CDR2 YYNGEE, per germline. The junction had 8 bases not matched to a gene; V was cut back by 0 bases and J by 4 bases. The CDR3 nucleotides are TGTGCCAGCAGCGTAGAGGGAAGTAGCGGGGTAGAGACCCAGTACTTC. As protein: CASSVEGSSGVETQYF. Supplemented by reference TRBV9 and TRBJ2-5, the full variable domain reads DSGVTQTPKHLITATGQRVTLRCSPRSGDLSVYWYQQSLDQGLQFLIQYYNGEERAKGNILERFSAQQFPDLHSELNLSSLELGDSALYFCASSVEGSSGVETQYFGPGTRLLVL.

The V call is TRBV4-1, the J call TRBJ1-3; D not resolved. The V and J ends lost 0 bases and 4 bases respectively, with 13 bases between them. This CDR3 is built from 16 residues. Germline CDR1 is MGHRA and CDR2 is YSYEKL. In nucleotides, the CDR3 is TGCGCCAGCAGCCAAGAAGTTATGGAGAGAGGAAACACCATATATTTT. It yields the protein CASSQEVMERGNTIYF.

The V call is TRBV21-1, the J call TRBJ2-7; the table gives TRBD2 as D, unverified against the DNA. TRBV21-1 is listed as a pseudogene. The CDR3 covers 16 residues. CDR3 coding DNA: TGTGCCAGCAGCAAAGATTGTCCTAGCGGATGCTACGAGCAGTACTTC. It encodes CASSKDCPSGCYEQYF.

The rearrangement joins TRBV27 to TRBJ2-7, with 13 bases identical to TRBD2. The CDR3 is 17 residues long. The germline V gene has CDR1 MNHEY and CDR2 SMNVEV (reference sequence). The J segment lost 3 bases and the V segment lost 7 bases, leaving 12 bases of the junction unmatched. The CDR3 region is CASIRPGLAGLDYEQYF. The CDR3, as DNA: TGTGCCAGCATCAGACCGGGACTAGCGGGACTAGACTACGAGCAGTACTTC.

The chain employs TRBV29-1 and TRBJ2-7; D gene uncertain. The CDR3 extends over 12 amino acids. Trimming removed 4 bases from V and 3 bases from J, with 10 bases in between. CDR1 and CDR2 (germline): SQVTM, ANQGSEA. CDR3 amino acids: CSVVADGYEQYF. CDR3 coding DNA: TGCAGCGTTGTAGCTGACGGCTACGAGCAGTACTTC.

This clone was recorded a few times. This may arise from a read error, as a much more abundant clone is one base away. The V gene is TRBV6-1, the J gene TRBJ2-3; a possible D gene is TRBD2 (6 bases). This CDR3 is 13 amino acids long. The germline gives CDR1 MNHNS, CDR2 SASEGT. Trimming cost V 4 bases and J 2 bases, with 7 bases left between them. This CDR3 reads CASSGTNTDTQYF. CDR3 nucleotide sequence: TGTGCCAGCAGTGGGACTAACACAGATACGCAGTATTTT.

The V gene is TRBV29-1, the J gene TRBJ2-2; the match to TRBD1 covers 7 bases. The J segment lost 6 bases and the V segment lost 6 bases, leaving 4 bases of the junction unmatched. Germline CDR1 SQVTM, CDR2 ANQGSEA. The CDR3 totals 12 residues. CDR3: CSVRQGPGELFF. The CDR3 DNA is TGCAGCGTCCGACAGGGCCCCGGGGAGCTGTTTTTT.

This chain's CDR3 is CASSIGRLEGADTQYF. CDR3 nucleotides: TGTGCCAGTAGTATCGGTCGCTTGGAGGGAGCAGATACGCAGTATTTT. The chain carries TRBV19 and TRBJ2-3, with D maybe TRBD2 (6 bases). The CDR3 covers 16 residues. Per the germline V gene, CDR1 is LNHDA and CDR2 is SQIVND (reference sequence). The V gene lost 3 bases and the J gene lost 4 bases, with 17 bases spanning the gap.